Listed below are T cell receptor beta chains from one sample, sequenced in a study of shared clonotypes between healthy human individuals. Here immunoSEQ multiplex PCR was the method, and the copy in TCRdb shows in-frame clones only, minus some. The sample consists of about 2.4 million clones, 93% of them appearing once. Sequencing was performed on naive CD4+ T cells from PBMCs. The receptors come from a man between 18 and 29 years old in good health. Some clones in this sample may be carry-over from other donors' samples. CDR3s include the opening cysteine and the closing phenylalanine or tryptophan. Each record gives: clone size, V gene, CDR3 protein. Expanded clones are given a class, and other clones once, few, many or no size at all.

NA	TRBV10-1	CASSEAGAKAGELFF
few	TRBV6-1	CASIAVNNQPQHF
NA	TRBV14	CASSRRQQTHQPQHF
NA	TRBV9	CASSVAGQGPTDTQYF
NA	TRBV4-1	CASSQLPGGLIAKNIQYF
NA	TRBV10-3	CAISESTFEQFF
NA	TRBV5-1	CASSLVQGNEQFF
NA	TRBV6-6	CASRSKGQGGKLFF
NA	TRBV27	CASSLVGGRRYNEQFF
NA	TRBV29-1	CSVDRGYF
NA	TRBV27	CASRTSMNEKLFF
NA	TRBV5-1	CASSLGQVYNEQFF
NA	TRBV7-2	CASRSIRIEFQFF
NA	TRBV2	CASSEAGTLIETQYF
NA	TRBV6-6	CASSYGQINQPQHF
NA	TRBV30	CAWKGGVGEKLFF
NA	TRBV16	CASSHSGQGSNQPQHF
NA	TRBV6-1	CASSTGSNAEAFF
NA	TRBV4-1	CASSQGPRTSGSTNEQFF
NA	TRBV10-3	CAIREPGSHPDTQYF
NA	TRBV11-2	CASSLDRGSEKLFF
once	TRBV5-4	CASSPAGLADSSYNEQFF
NA	TRBV10-3	CAISDRTGYYEQYF
NA	TRBV2	CASRLQGVTDTQYF
NA	TRBV11-3	CASSRDRASEQYF
NA	TRBV27	CASSLQTGYEQYF
NA	TRBV5-1	CASSSTGGDGKNIQYF
NA	TRBV28	CASNAFGAPNYEQYF